The clone carrying this T cell receptor beta chain occurred a few times. This sample was taken from a study of CD8 T cells in ankylosing spondylitis. TCRdb reprocessed the 5' RACE reads with MiXCR, giving one entry per CDR3 protein. The sample consists of about 300,000 distinct CDR3 sequences, about 9.9% of them appearing once. The V gene end was trimmed by 6 bases and the J gene end by 6 bases; junction bases not matched to a gene: 10. This CDR3 contains 14 residues. Germline V gene lookup returns CDR1 DFQATT and CDR2 SNEGSKA (reference sequence). The rearrangement uses TRBV20-1 and TRBJ2-1, with TRBD1 matching 8 bases. The TCR originated in a female donor with ankylosing spondylitis or in good health (not recorded which). The sample consisted of blood, either unsorted or a sorted T cell fraction (not recorded which). CDR3: CSARTTGALNEQFF. CDR3 nucleotides: TGCAGTGCCCGAACGACAGGGGCCCTCAATGAGCAGTTCTTC.